The entry below describes one TCR beta chain. The antigen remains unidentified. Participating donors were healthy, HIV-negative adults free of recent acute infections or vaccinations. Nashville, Tennessee was home to all donors, each a Caucasian adult. This CDR3 has 14 residues. CDR1 and CDR2 from the germline V gene are MNHNY and SVGAGI (reference sequence). The germline V and J ends were trimmed by 0 bases and 7 bases, with 13 bases remaining between them. This sample stems from a study of shared clonotypes between healthy human individuals. Study-wide results and limits: Non-shared clonotypes had lower generation probabilities than clonotypes shared by all four sorted-subset donors. For naive CD4 cells, roughly 5.5% of clonotypes were shared across a handful of donors.

The method was immunoSEQ multiplex PCR; TCRdb's version includes in-frame clones alone and lacks a portion of them. The table includes about 1.5 million clones, about 96% detected once. Source material: naive CD4+ T cells sorted from blood. Documented subset: CD45RA+ positively selected. The source of this sequence is a man aged 25 to 45 in good health. The V and J genes are TRBV6-6 and TRBJ2-7; D could derive from TRBD1 or TRBD2 (5 bases each). The CDR3 here is CASSYSRGNGEQYF. CDR3 DNA: TGTGCCAGCAGTTACTCGAGGGGAAACGGGGAGCAGTACTTC.